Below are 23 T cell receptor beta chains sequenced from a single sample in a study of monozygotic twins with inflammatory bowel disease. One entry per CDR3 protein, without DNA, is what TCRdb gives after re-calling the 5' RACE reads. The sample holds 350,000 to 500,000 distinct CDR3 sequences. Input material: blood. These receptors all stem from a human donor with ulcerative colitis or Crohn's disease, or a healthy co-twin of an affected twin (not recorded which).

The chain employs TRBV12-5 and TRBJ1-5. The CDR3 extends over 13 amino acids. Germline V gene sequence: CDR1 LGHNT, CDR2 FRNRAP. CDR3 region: CASGISQNQPQHF.

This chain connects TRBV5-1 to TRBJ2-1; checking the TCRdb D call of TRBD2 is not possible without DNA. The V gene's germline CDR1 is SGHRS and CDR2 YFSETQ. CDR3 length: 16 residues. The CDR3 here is CASSLPTSGGLNEQFF.

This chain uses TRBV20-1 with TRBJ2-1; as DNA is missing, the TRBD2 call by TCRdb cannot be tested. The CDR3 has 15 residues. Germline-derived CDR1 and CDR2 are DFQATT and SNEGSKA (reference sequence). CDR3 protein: CSAINSGSSYNEQFF.

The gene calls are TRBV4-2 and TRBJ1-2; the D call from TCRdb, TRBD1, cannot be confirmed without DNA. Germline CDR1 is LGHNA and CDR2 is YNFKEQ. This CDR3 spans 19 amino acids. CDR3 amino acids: CASSQIEWQGSPFNYGYTF.

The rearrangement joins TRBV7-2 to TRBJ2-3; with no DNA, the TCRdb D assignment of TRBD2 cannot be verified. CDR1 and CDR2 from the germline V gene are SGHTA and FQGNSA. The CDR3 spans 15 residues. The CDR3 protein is CVSSSGTSGTDTQYF.

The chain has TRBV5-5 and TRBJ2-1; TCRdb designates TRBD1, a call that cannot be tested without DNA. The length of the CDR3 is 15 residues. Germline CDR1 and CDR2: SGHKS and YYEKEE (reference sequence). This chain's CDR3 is CASSFPGQGANEQFF.

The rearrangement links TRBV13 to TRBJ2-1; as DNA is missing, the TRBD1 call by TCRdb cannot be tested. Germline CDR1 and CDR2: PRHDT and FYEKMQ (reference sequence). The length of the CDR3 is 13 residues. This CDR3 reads CASSLDGINEQFF. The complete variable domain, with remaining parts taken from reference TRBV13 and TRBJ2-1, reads AAGVIQSPRHLIKEKRETATLKCYPIPRHDTVYWYQQGPGQDPQFLISFYEKMQSDKGSIPDRFSAQQFSDYHSELNMSSLELGDSALYFCASSLDGINEQFFGPGTRLTVL.

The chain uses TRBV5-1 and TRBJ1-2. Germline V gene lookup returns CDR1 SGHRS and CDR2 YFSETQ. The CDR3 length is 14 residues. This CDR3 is CASSFGADPYGYTF.

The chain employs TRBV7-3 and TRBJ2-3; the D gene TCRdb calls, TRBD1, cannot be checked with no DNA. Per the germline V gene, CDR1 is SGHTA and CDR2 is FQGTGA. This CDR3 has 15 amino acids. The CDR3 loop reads CASSLGGVGTDTQYF.

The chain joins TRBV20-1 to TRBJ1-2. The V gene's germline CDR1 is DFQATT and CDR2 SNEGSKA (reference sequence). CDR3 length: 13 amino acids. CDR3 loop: CSAVLGGPYGHTF.

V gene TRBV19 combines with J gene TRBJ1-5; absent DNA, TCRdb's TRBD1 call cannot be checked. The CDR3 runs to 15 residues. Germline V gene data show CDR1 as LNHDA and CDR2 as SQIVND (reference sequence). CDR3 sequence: CASTGQGTKNQPQHF.

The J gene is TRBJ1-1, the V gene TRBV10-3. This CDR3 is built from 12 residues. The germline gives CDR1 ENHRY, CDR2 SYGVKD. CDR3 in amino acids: CAISAGETEAFF.

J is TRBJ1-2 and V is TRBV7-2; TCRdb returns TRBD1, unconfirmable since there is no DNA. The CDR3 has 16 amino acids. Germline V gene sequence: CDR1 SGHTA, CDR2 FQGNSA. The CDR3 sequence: CASSRTGNTANYGYTF.

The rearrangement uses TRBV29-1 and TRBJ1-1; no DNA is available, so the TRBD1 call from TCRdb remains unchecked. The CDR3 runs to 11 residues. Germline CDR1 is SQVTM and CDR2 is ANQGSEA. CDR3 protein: CSVTGDTEAFF.

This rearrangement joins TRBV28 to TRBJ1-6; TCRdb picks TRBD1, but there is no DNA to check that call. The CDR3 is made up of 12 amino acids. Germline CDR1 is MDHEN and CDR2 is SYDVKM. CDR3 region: CASYTGRSPLHF.

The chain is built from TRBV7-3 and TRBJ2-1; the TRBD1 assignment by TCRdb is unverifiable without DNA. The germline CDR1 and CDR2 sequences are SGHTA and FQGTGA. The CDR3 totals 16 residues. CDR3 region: CASSSQGLSTYNEQFF.

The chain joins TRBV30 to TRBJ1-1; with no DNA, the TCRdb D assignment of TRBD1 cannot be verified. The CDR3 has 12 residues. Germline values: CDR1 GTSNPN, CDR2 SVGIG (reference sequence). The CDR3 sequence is CAWSEGGSEAFF.

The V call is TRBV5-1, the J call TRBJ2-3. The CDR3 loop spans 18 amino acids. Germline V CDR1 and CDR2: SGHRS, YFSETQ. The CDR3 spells CASSLAADSYLRTDTQYF.

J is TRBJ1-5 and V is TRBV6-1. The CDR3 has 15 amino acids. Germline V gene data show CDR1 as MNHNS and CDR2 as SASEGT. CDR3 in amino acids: CASSPGRGGNQPQHF.

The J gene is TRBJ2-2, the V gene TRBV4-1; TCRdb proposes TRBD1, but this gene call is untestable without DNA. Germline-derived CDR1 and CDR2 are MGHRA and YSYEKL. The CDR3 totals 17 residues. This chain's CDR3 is CASSQDGPGGLGGELFF.

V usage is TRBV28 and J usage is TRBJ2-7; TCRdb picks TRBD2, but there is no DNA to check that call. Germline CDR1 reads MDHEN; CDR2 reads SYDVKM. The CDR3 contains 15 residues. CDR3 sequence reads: CASSLGTSGRSEQYF.

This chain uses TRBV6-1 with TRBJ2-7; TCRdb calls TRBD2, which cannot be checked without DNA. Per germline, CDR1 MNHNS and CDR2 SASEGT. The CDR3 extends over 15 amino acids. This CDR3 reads CASSVKLAGGYEQYF.

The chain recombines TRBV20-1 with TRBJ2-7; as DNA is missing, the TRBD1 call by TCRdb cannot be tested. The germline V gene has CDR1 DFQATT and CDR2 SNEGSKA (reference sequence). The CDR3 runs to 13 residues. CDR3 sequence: CSASYVPGGEQYF.